This T cell receptor beta chain emerged from a study of technical replicates of blood from four donors. Using immunoSEQ multiplex PCR, the repertoire was profiled, and TCRdb retains in-frame clones only, with some absent. The sample holds about 68,000 clones, under 98% seen once. Germline CDR1 reads KGHSH; CDR2 reads LQKENI. The CDR3 totals 14 residues. The V and J ends lost 5 bases and 0 bases respectively, with 9 bases between them. This sequence was found in a human donor in good health. This chain joins TRBV18 and TRBJ2-3, with D perhaps TRBD1 (5 bases). Specimen: T cells isolated from PBMCs. The CDR3 nucleotides read TGTGCCAGCTCAGGGCGGACAAGCACAGATACGCAGTATTTT. Its protein product is CASSGRTSTDTQYF.